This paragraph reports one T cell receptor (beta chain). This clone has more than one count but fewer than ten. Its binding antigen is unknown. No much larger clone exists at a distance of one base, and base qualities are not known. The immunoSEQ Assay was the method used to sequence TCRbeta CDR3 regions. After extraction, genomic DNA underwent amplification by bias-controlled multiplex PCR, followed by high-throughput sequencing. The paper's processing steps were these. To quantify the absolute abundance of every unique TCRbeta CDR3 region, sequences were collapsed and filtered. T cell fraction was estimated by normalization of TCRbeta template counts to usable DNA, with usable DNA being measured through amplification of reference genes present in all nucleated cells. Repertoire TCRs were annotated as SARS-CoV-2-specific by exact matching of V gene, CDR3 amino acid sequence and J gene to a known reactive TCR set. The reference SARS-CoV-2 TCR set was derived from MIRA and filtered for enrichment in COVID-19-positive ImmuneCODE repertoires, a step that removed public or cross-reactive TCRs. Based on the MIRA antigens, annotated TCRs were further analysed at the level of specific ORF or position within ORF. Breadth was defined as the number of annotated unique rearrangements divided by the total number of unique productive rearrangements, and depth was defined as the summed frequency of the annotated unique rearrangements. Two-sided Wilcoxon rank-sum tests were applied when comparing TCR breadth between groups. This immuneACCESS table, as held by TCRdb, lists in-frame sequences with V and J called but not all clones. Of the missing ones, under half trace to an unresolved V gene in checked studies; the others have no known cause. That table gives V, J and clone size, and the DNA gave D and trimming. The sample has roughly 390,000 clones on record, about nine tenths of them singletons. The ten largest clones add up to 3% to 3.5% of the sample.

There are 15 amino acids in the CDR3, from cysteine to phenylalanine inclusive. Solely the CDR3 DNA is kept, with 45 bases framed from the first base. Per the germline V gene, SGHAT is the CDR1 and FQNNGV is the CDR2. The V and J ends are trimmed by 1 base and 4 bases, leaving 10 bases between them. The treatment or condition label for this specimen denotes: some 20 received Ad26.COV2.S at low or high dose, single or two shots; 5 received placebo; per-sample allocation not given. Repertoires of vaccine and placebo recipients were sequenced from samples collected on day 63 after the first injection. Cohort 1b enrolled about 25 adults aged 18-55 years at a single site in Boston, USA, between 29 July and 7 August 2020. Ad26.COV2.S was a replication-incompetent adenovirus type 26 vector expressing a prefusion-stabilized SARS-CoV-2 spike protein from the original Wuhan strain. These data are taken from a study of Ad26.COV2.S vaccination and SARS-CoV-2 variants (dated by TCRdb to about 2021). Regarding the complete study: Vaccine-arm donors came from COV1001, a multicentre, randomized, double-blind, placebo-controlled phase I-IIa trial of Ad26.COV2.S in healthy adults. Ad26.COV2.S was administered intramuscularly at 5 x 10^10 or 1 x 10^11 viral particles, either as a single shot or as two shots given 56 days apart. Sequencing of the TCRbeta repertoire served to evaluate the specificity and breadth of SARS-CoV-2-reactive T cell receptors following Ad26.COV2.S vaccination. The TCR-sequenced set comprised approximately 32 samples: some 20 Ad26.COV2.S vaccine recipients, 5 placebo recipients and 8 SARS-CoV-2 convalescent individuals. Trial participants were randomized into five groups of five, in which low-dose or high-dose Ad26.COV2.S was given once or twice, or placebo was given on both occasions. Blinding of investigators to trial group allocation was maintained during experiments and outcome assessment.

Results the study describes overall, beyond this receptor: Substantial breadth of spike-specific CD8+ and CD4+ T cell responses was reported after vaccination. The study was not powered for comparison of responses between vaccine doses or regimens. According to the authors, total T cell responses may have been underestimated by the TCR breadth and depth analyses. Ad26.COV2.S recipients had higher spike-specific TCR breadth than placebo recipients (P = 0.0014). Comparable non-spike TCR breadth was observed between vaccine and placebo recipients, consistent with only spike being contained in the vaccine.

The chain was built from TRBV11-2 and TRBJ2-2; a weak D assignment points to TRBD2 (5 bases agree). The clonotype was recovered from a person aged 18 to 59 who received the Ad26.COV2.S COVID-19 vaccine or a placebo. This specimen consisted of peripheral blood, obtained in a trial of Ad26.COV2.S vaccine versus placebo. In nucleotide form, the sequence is TGTGCCAGCAGCTTAGCCGGGGTGGGCACCGGGGAGCTGTTTTTT. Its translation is CASSLAGVGTGELFF.